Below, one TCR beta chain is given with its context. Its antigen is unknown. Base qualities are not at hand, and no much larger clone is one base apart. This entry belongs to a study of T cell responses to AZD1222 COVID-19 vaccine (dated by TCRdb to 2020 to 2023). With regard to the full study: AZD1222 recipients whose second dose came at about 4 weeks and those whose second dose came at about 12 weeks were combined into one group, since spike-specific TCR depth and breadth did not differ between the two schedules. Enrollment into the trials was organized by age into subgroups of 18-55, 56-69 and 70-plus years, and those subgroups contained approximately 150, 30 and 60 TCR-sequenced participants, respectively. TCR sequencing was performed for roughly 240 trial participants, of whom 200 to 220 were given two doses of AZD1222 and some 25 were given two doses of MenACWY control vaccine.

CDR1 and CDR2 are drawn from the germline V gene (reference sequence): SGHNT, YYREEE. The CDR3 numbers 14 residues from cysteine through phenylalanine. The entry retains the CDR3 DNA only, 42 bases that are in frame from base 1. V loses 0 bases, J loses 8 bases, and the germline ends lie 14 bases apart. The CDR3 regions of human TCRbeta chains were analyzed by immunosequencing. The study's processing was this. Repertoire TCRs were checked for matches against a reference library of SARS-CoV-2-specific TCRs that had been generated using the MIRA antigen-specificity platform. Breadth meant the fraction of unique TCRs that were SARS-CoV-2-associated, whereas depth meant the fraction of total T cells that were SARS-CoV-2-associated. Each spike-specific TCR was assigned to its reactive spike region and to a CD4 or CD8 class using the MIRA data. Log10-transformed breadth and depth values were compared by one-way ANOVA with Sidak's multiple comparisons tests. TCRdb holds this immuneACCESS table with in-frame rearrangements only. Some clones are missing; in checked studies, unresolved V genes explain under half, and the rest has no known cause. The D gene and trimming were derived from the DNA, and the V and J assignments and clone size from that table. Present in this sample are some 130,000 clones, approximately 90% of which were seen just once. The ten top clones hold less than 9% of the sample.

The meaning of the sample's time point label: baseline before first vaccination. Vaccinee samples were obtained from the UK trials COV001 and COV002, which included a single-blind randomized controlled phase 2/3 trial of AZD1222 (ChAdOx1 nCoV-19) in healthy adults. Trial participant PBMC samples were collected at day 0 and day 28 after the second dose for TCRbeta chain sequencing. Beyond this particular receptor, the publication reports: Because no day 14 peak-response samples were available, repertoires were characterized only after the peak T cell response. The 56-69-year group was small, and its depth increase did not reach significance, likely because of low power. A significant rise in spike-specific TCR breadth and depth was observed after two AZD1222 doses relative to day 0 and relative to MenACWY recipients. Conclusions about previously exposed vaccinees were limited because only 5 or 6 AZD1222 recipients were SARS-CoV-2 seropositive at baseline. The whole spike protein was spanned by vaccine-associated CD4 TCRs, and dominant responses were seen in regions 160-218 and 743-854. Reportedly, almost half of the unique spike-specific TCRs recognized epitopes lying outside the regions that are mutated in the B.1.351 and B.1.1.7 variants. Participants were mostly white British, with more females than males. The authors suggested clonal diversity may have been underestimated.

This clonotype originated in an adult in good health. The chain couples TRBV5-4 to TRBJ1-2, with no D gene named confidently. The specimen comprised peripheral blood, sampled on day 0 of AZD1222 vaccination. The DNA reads TGTGCCAGCAGCTTGGTTTCAGCTCCAGGAGGCTACACCTTC. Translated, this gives CASSLVSAPGGYTF.